This TCR beta chain was profiled in a study of shared clonotypes between healthy human individuals. Study outcomes and limitations: Sequencing depth was expected to influence donor clonotype sharing.

This table comes from immunoSEQ multiplex PCR, and its TCRdb copy is limited to in-frame clones, with some not included. The table has about 1 million clones, 65% to 75% seen once. Nashville, Tennessee was home to all donors, who were Caucasian adults. A split of CD4+ cells into CD45RA+ naive and CD45RA-negative memory subsets was performed. To note about this clone: Its antigen is unknown. The sample carries other DNA sequences with the same CDR3.

This CDR3 region has 11 residues. CDR1 and CDR2 (germline): MNHNY, SVGAGI (reference sequence). V lost 5 bases, J lost 3 bases, and 5 bases lay in between. This TCR was sampled from a man aged 18 to 30 in good health. V is TRBV6-6 and J is TRBJ2-7, with a weak D call TRBD2 (5 bases). The specimen was memory CD4+ T cells sorted from blood. Subset specified: CD45RA-negative fraction. CDR3 amino acids: CASSGGYEQYF. As DNA, the CDR3 is TGTGCCAGCAGTGGAGGCTACGAGCAGTACTTC.